The TCR beta chain described here comes from a study of T cells in Graves' hyperthyroidism and ophthalmopathy. TCR beta CDR3 regions were amplified from RNA. During a first-round RT-PCR of the TCR CDR3, the HTBI primer set was used. TCRdb processed the multiplex PCR reads anew with MiXCR; each CDR3 protein has one entry. The sample lists a few hundred thousand distinct CDR3 sequences; approximately 14% were seen once. Ten or more counts support this clonotype. V was clipped by 2 bases and J by 6 bases; unmatched bases: 11. CDR1 and CDR2 from the germline V gene are SGHRS and YFSETQ. This CDR3 is built from 16 residues.

The rearrangement joins TRBV5-1 to TRBJ2-3; 8 nucleotides line up with TRBD2. The sequencing input was blood. The TCR was taken from a woman aged 25 to 45 with Graves' hyperthyroidism. The CDR3 nucleotides read TGCGCCAGCAGCTTATTAGCGGGATCGGTCGGCGATACGCAGTATTTT. Amino acids: CASSLLAGSVGDTQYF.